The source of this T cell receptor beta chain is a study of regulatory T cells in long-lasting Graves disease. General study points: Newly diagnosed disease favored TRBV20-1 and TRBJ2-1 over persistent disease.

For TCR beta, libraries came from iRepertoire HTBI primers and Arm-PCR of CDR3 regions. TCRdb fed the multiplex PCR reads into MiXCR, producing one record per CDR3 protein. Among some 350,000 distinct CDR3 sequences, about 17% were seen once, and the ten largest hold 20% to 25%. Time point described: newly diagnosed GD, antithyroid drugs for less than 3 months. RNA isolated from PBMCs was used to make the TCR library. J gave up 5 bases and V 5 bases, and 11 bases lay outside the gene matches. The CDR3 contains 17 residues. Per the germline V gene, CDR1 is SGHVS and CDR2 is FNYEAQ. This clonotype has at least ten counts. Its antigen is not known. A further study also used this sample, focusing on T cells in Graves' hyperthyroidism and ophthalmopathy. That investigation notes: Criteria for exclusion of patients were uncontrolled infection, other autoimmune disease, pregnancy or lactation. Researchers ran a first-round RT-PCR on the TCR CDR3 using the HTBI primer set. Ophthalmopathy could be told apart from stable hyperthyroidism with a 13 V-J model.

The receptor was isolated from a young woman with Graves disease. The specimen comprised peripheral blood mononuclear cells (PBMCs), sampled at new diagnosis, from a patient treated with antithyroid drugs. This chain links TRBV7-6 with TRBJ1-6; the match to TRBD1 covers 8 bases. The CDR3 DNA sequence: TGTGCCAGCAGCCTAGGGGGACAGGAGATACATAATTCACCCCTCCACTTT. This encodes CASSLGGQEIHNSPLHF.